This TCR beta chain was obtained from a study of HIV-infected patients and healthy controls. The repertoire came from unfractionated whole blood and reflected all unsorted peripheral T cells. Germline assignment: CDR1 LGHNA and CDR2 YSLEER. With 4 bases removed from V and 6 bases from J, the gap between germline ends came to 13 bases. The CDR3 covers 13 residues. This clonotype showed up many times. The antigen is undetermined. Whole-study results and caveats: Size-matched repertoire data failed to replicate the apparent Gini index recovery after therapy in HIV-infected patients. Compared with controls, mean Gini indices were significantly raised in HIV-infected repertoires, possibly indicating oligoclonality. Compared with healthy controls, HIV-infected patients showed less CDR3 sharing between individuals.

Approximately 500 ng RNA was reverse transcribed with alpha and beta constant-region primers. Alpha and beta chain libraries were made separately by chain-specific third strand synthesis with multiplexing indices. Each molecule carried a 12-nucleotide identifier made of two joined random hexamers added before amplification. TCRdb ran MiXCR on the 5' RACE reads and lists one entry per CDR3 protein. The sample yields tens of thousands of distinct CDR3 sequences, 7.5% to 10% seen once. V and J are TRBV4-3 and TRBJ2-7; either TRBD1 or TRBD2 may supply D (5 bases each). What was sequenced was blood. The sequence derives from an adult in good health. CDR3 nucleotides: TGCGCCAGCAGCCCGTATACGGGGCGCGAGCAGTACTTC. Protein sequence: CASSPYTGREQYF.